These 3 T cell receptor beta chains were sequenced from one sample in a study of shared clonotypes between healthy human individuals. The data were produced by immunoSEQ multiplex PCR, yet TCRdb's version contains in-frame clones alone and is incomplete. The table records about 750,000 clones, 80% to 95% of them present only once. Naive CD8 cells lacked CD45RO, underwent positive selection for CCR7 and left out terminally differentiated effector memory CD45RA+ cells. Sequenced material: naive CD8+ T cells sorted from blood. Receptors were obtained from a man aged 25-45 years in good health.

The chain joins TRBV10-2 to TRBJ2-7; 10 nucleotides line up with TRBD2. Germline CDR1 is WSHSY and CDR2 is SAAADI. Losses at the gene ends were 3 bases for V and 3 bases for J; bases not matched to a gene: 11. The CDR3 is made up of 17 amino acids. In DNA, the CDR3 is TGCGCCAGCAGTGACCTTTCGGCTAGCGGGAGAGGCTACGAGCAGTACTTC. This sequence encodes CASSDLSASGRGYEQYF.

The CDR3 region is CASSPPAVTDHYYEQYF. CDR3 in DNA: TGTGCCAGCAGCCCCCCGGCGGTGACAGACCATTACTACGAGCAGTACTTC. The V call is TRBV11-1, the J call TRBJ2-7, with TRBD1 as a possible D gene (5 bases). This CDR3 is built from 17 residues. The V gene lost 5 bases and the J gene lost 3 bases, with 23 bases spanning the gap. Germline values: CDR1 SGHAT, CDR2 FQDESV (reference sequence).

The chain uses TRBV18 and TRBJ2-1; D possibly corresponds to TRBD2 (5 bases). V shed 4 bases and J shed 8 bases, with 24 bases lying between them. Germline V gene data show CDR1 as KGHSH and CDR2 as LQKENI. The CDR3 runs to 17 residues. The CDR3 protein is CASSQGTRMGVLYEQFF. Here the CDR3 DNA reads TGTGCCAGCTCACAGGGAACGAGGATGGGAGTGCTTTATGAGCAGTTCTTC.